Below are 16 T cell receptor beta chains sequenced from a single sample in a study of vaccination effects on CD4 cells after COVID-19. This table comes from immunoSEQ multiplex PCR, and its TCRdb copy is limited to in-frame clones, with some not included. Altogether about 48,000 clones are present, around 67% being singletons, with the ten largest covering roughly 6%. Isolation of CD4+ T cells took place after less than twelve days of culture. The antigens these receptors bind are not known. Sequenced here: CD4+ T cells from PBMCs cultured without peptide, sampled before COVID-19 vaccination. The receptor source for this set is a human donor who received a COVID-19 vaccine.

This chain links TRBV2 with TRBJ2-1; 7 bases match TRBD2. The ends lost 4 bases at V and 8 bases at J; junction bases unmatched: 8. Germline V gene data show CDR1 as SNHLY and CDR2 as FYNNEI. This CDR3 has 14 amino acids. CDR3 in amino acids: CASSGGIAGDEQFF. The DNA for the CDR3 is TGTGCCAGCAGTGGGGGGATAGCGGGCGATGAGCAGTTCTTC.

This chain uses TRBV7-9 with TRBJ2-1, with D uncertain. Trimming removed 2 bases at V and 10 bases at J, with 6 bases between. This CDR3 spans 11 amino acids. Germline loops: CDR1 SEHNR, CDR2 FQNEAQ (reference sequence). The CDR3 coding sequence is TGTGCCAGCAGCTTATATGGGGAGCAGTTCTTC. Translating gives CASSLYGEQFF.

This chain links TRBV19 with TRBJ2-2; D gene unclear. The CDR3 contains 15 residues. The ends were cut back, 4 bases at V and 5 bases at J, with 14 bases in the middle. Germline V gene sequence: CDR1 LNHDA, CDR2 SQIVND (reference sequence). The CDR3 here is CASSRLLTGTGELFF. The CDR3 coding sequence is TGTGCCAGTAGTAGGCTCCTCACTGGGACCGGGGAGCTGTTTTTT.

The CDR3 loop reads CASSNRPDGISEQYF. The CDR3 DNA reads TGTGCCAGCAGCAACCGCCCGGACGGCATCAGCGAGCAGTACTTC. V and J are TRBV7-6 and TRBJ2-7; no clear D. The CDR3 runs 15 residues. Germline V gene sequence: CDR1 SGHVS, CDR2 FNYEAQ. V dropped 5 bases and J dropped 6 bases, with 20 bases sitting between them.

This clone showed up just a few times. The chain uses TRBV10-3 and TRBJ1-2; D call uncertain. Trimming removed 1 base from V and 4 bases from J, with 7 bases in between. CDR3 length: 13 amino acids. The germline V gene has CDR1 ENHRY and CDR2 SYGVKD. CDR3 DNA sequence: TGTGCCATCAGTGAGTGGGATGGCTATGGCTACACCTTC. Translated: CAISEWDGYGYTF.

Only a few counts were recorded for this clone. The J gene is TRBJ1-3, the V gene TRBV9; D gene uncertain. Trimming removed 4 bases at V and 2 bases at J, with 10 bases between. CDR1 and CDR2 (germline): SGDLS, YYNGEE. The CDR3 is 14 amino acids. CDR3 bases: TGTGCCAGCAGCCAGCCCACACCTGGAAACACCATATATTTT. Translating gives CASSQPTPGNTIYF.

The CDR3, as DNA: TGTGCCAGCTCGCCTGACAAGGCCTACGAGCAGTACTTC. This codes for CASSPDKAYEQYF. V and J are TRBV18 and TRBJ2-7; D is unresolved. Germline-derived CDR1 and CDR2 are KGHSH and LQKENI. V lost 6 bases and J lost 2, with 11 bases in between. The CDR3 covers 13 residues.

The chain employs TRBV19 and TRBJ1-1; maybe TRBD1 (5 bases). The CDR3 covers 12 residues. Trimming shortened V by 3 bases and J by 8 bases, and 10 bases separated the two germline ends. Per the germline V gene, CDR1 is LNHDA and CDR2 is SQIVND (reference sequence). The DNA of the CDR3 is TGTGCCAGTAGTATGGGGCCAGAAGAAGCTTTCTTT. Residues: CASSMGPEEAFF.

J is TRBJ1-3 and V is TRBV9, with a tentative D call TRBD1 (5 bases). V was clipped by 0 bases and J by 4 bases, with 8 bases between them. The CDR3 length is 14 residues. CDR1 is SGDLS and CDR2 is YYNGEE in the germline V gene. As DNA, the CDR3 is TGTGCCAGCAGCGTAGGGGGACTAGGAAACACCATATATTTT. Protein product: CASSVGGLGNTIYF.

The V call is TRBV29-1, the J call TRBJ2-1; the match to TRBD2 covers 15 bases. This CDR3 contains 20 residues. J was trimmed by 7 bases and V by 7 bases; bases with no gene match: 23. In germline, CDR1 is SQVTM, CDR2 ANQGSEA. In nucleotides, the CDR3 is TGCAGCGCTCCGAAGATAAGTCGGACTAGCGGGGGGGCCGAGGCAAATGAGCAGTTCTTC. Protein product: CSAPKISRTSGGAEANEQFF.

V and J are TRBV7-2 and TRBJ2-7; D is ambiguous. This CDR3 has 13 amino acids. The ends were cut back, 1 base at V and 2 bases at J, with 6 bases in the middle. The germline V gene has CDR1 SGHTA and CDR2 FQGNSA. CDR3 sequence (DNA): TGTGCCAGCAGCTTAGACTGGGCCTACGAGCAGTACTTC. Translated: CASSLDWAYEQYF.

This clone has more than one count but fewer than ten. The V call is TRBV7-9, the J call TRBJ2-7; 8 bases align to TRBD1. V dropped 4 bases and J dropped 0; count of bases not matched to a gene: 8. This CDR3 is 16 amino acids long. Germline values: CDR1 SEHNR, CDR2 FQNEAQ (reference sequence). The CDR3 here is CASSSTTGGSSYEQYF. CDR3 sequence (DNA): TGTGCCAGCAGCTCAACTACAGGGGGGTCCTCCTACGAGCAGTACTTC.

The rearrangement links TRBV29-1 to TRBJ1-1; tentative D call: TRBD1 (5 bases). CDR1 and CDR2 (germline): SQVTM, ANQGSEA. Trimming removed 4 bases at V and 4 bases at J, with 10 bases between. This CDR3 is 12 amino acids long. The CDR3, as DNA: TGCAGCGTTGGTCTGGGGCGCACTGAAGCTTTCTTT. Residues: CSVGLGRTEAFF.

The rearrangement links TRBV2 to TRBJ2-3, with no clear D. Trimming took 4 bases from V and 10 from J, leaving 12 bases between them. Germline V gene sequence: CDR1 SNHLY, CDR2 FYNNEI. The CDR3 totals 12 residues. The DNA for the CDR3 is TGTGCCAGCAGTGTTGGCTCTCCCTCGCAGTATTTT. It yields the protein CASSVGSPSQYF.

The V call is TRBV12-5, the J call TRBJ2-7, with no clear D. The CDR3 totals 13 residues. The ends were cut back, 2 bases at V and 5 bases at J, with 10 bases in the middle. Germline assignment: CDR1 LGHNT and CDR2 FRNRAP. In nucleotides, the CDR3 is TGTGCTAGTGGTTTGCGGTACCGGGACGAGCAGTACTTC. Encoded protein: CASGLRYRDEQYF.

The chain combines TRBV5-1 with TRBJ2-2, with 10 bases aligning to TRBD1. Germline trimming cut 10 bases from V and 4 bases from J; bases unmatched to any gene: 4. CDR1 and CDR2 (germline): SGHRS, YFSETQ. CDR3 size: 13 residues. The CDR3 is CASGQGITGELFF. Written as DNA, the CDR3 is TGCGCCTCGGGACAGGGGATCACCGGGGAGCTGTTTTTT. The full variable domain, completed using reference TRBV5-1 and TRBJ2-2, is KAGVTQTPRYLIKTRGQQVTLSCSPISGHRSVSWYQQTPGQGLQFLFEYFSETQRNKGNFPGRFSGRQFSNSRSEMNVSTLELGDSALYLCASGQGITGELFFGEGSRLTVL.